The clone carrying this TCR beta chain was recorded once. Its target is not known. Trimming stripped 0 bases from V and 2 bases from J, with 8 bases between. Germline V gene sequence: CDR1 SGHRS, CDR2 YFSETQ. This CDR3 comprises 14 residues. Primers for the PCR totalled 60 Vbeta and 13 Jbeta. Measured with immunoSEQ multiplex PCR; TCRdb has only the in-frame clones, and not every one. The sample consists of approximately 120,000 clones, approximately 83% of them appearing once. These data originate in a study of cytomegalovirus exposure and HLA in healthy donors. Whole-study findings and limits: When analyzed later, the rates of TCR association showed variation by HLA locus, with DRB1 the most and HLA-C the fewest.

The gene calls are TRBV5-1 and TRBJ1-2; maybe TRBD1 (5 bases). Specimen: PBMCs. This sequence originates from a woman between 40 and 50 years old in good health and CMV-seropositive. CDR3 residues: CASSLAGRNYGYTF. In DNA, the CDR3 is TGCGCCAGCAGCTTGGCAGGGCGGAACTATGGCTACACCTTC.